One sample yielded the 5 T cell receptor beta chains listed below, sequenced in a study of PD-1 blockade in mismatch repair-deficient tumors. TCRdb keeps only in-frame clones here, not all; method: immunoSEQ multiplex PCR. The sample records roughly 130,000 clones, 88% being singletons. This sample comprised peripheral blood, obtained just under 74 weeks after starting pembrolizumab. These receptors were taken from an adult with mismatch repair-deficient cancer.

The chain has TRBV7-9 and TRBJ2-7, with TRBD2 matching 10 bases. The germline CDR1 and CDR2 sequences are SEHNR and FQNEAQ (reference sequence). The CDR3 runs to 17 residues. After removal of 6 bases from V and 6 bases from J, the junction contained 17 bases not matched to a gene. The CDR3 sequence is CASRPPLAGVRSGEQYF. CDR3 nucleotide sequence: TGTGCCAGCAGGCCGCCTCTAGCGGGAGTACGGAGTGGCGAGCAGTACTTC.

The V gene is TRBV15, the J gene TRBJ1-3; D is unclear. CDR1 and CDR2 (germline): LNHNV, YYDKDF (reference sequence). Trimming stripped 5 bases from V and 1 base from J, with 24 bases between. The CDR3 totals 19 residues. The CDR3 coding sequence is TGTGCCACCAGCGGGTTCCTCCCGCGGCAGGACGGGTCTGGAAACACCATATATTTT. It yields the protein CATSGFLPRQDGSGNTIYF. Full variable domain (remainder filled in from reference TRBV15 and TRBJ1-3): DAMVIQNPRYQVTQFGKPVTLSCSQTLNHNVMYWYQQKSSQAPKLLFHYYDKDFNNEADTPDNFQSRRPNTSFCFLDIRSPGLGDTAMYLCATSGFLPRQDGSGNTIYFGEGSWLTVV.

Only one count was recorded for this clone. The chain joins TRBV18 to TRBJ2-6; D may correspond to TRBD1 or TRBD2 (5 bases each). The CDR3 loop spans 17 amino acids. Germline assignment: CDR1 KGHSH and CDR2 LQKENI. V shed 2 bases and J shed 0 bases, with 11 bases lying between them. The CDR3 reads CASSPRVGGSGANVLTF. CDR3 bases: TGTGCCAGCTCACCAAGGGTTGGGGGCTCTGGGGCCAACGTCCTGACTTTC.

The rearrangement links TRBV6-1 to TRBJ2-1; 10 bases match TRBD2. The junction had 4 bases not matched to a gene; V was cut back by 1 base and J by 7 bases. Germline V gene sequence: CDR1 MNHNS, CDR2 SASEGT. The CDR3 is 15 amino acids. The CDR3 region has the DNA TGTGCCAGCAGTGAAGGTGGTAGCGGGAGGAATGAGCAGTTCTTC. Encoded protein: CASSEGGSGRNEQFF.

The chain has TRBV19 and TRBJ1-3; the D is unclear. V was shortened by 11 bases and J by 1 base, with 18 bases between the two germline ends. Germline loops: CDR1 LNHDA, CDR2 SQIVND (reference sequence). The CDR3 contains 15 residues. The CDR3 here is CASKAKKGSGNTIYF. CDR3 DNA sequence: TGTGCCTCTAAGGCCAAAAAAGGGTCTGGAAACACCATATATTTT.